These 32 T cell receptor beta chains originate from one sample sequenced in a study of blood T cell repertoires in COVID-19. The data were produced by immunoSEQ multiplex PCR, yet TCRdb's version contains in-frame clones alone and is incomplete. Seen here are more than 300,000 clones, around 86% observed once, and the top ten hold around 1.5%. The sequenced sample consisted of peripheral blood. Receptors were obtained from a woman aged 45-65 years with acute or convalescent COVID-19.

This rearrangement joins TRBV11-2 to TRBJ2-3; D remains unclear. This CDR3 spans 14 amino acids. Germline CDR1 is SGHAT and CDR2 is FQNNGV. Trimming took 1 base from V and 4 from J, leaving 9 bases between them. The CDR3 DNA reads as TGTGCCAGCAGCTTAGCTTATTCCGCAGATACGCAGTATTTT. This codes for CASSLAYSADTQYF. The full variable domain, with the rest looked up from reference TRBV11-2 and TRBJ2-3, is EAGVAQSPRYKIIEKRQSVAFWCNPISGHATLYWYQQILGQGPKLLIQFQNNGVVDDSQLPKDRFSAERLKGVDSTLKIQPAKLEDSAVYLCASSLAYSADTQYFGPGTRLTVL.

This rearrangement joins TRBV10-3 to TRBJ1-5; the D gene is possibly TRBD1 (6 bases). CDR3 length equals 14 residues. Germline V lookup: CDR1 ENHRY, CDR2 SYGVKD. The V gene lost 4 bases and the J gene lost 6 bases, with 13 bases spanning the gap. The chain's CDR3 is CAISVRGSTQPQHF. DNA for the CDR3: TGTGCCATCAGTGTCAGGGGCTCCACTCAGCCCCAGCATTTT.

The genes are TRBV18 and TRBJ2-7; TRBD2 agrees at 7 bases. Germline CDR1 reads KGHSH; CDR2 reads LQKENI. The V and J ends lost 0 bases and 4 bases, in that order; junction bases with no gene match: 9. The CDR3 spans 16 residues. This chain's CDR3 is CASSPPSGREKYEQYF. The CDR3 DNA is TGTGCCAGCTCACCACCATCGGGGCGGGAGAAGTACGAGCAGTACTTC.

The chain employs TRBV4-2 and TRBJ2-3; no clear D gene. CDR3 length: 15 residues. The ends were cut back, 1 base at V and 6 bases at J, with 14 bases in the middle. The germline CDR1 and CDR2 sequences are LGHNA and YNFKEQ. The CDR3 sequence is CASSQVGESADTQYF. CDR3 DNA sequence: TGTGCCAGCAGCCAAGTTGGAGAGAGCGCGGATACGCAGTATTTT.

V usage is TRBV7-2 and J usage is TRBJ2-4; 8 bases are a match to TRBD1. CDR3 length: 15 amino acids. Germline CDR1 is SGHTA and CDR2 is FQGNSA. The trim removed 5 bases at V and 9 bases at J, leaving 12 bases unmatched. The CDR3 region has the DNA TGTGCCAGCAGCCTTGGACAGGGCCCTTCGGGCATTCAGTACTTC. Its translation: CASSLGQGPSGIQYF.

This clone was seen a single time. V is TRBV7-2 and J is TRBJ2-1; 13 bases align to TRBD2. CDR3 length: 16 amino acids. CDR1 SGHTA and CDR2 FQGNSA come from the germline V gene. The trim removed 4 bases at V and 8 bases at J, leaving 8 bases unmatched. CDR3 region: CASSSARTSGSYEQFF. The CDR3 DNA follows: TGTGCCAGCAGCTCGGCCAGGACTAGCGGGAGTTATGAGCAGTTCTTC.

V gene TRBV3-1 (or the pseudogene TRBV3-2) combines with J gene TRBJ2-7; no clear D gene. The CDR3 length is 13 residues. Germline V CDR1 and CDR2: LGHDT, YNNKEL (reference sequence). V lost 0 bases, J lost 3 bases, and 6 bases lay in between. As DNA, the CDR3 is TGTGCCAGCAGCCAAGACCAGGACTACGAGCAGTACTTC. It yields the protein CASSQDQDYEQYF.

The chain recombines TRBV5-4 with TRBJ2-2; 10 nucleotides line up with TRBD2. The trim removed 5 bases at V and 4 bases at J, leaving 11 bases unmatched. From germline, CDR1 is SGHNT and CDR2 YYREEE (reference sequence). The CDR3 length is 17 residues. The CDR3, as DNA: TGTGCCAGCAGTCATTTCGGACTAGCGGAGGGCACCGGGGAGCTGTTTTTT. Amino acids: CASSHFGLAEGTGELFF.

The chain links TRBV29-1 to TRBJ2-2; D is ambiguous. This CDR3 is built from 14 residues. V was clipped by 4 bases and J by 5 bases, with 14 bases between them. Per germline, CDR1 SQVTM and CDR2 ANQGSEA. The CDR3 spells CSVGSGRGTGELFF. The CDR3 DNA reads TGCAGCGTTGGTTCTGGGCGTGGAACCGGGGAGCTGTTTTTT.

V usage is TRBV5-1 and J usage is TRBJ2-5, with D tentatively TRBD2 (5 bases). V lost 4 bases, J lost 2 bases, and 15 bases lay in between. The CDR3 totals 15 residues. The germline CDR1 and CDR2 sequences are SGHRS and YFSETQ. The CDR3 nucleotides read TGCGCCAGCAGCCAGACTAATAGAGGGCAAGAGACCCAGTACTTC. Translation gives CASSQTNRGQETQYF. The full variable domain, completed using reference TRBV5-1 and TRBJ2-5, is KAGVTQTPRYLIKTRGQQVTLSCSPISGHRSVSWYQQTPGQGLQFLFEYFSETQRNKGNFPGRFSGRQFSNSRSEMNVSTLELGDSALYLCASSQTNRGQETQYFGPGTRLLVL.

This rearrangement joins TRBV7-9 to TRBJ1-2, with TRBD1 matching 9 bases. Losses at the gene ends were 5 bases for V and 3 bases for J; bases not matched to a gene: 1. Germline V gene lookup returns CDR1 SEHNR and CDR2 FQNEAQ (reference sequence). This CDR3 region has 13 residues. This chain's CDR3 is CASSRQGDYGYTF. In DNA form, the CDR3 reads TGTGCCAGCAGCAGACAGGGGGACTATGGCTACACCTTC.

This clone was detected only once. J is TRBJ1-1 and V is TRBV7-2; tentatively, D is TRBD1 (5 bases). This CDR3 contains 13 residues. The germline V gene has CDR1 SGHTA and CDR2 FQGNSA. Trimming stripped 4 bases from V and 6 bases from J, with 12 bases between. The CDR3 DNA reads TGTGCCAGCAGCTCTCAGGGTTTCGCTGAAGCTTTCTTT. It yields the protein CASSSQGFAEAFF.

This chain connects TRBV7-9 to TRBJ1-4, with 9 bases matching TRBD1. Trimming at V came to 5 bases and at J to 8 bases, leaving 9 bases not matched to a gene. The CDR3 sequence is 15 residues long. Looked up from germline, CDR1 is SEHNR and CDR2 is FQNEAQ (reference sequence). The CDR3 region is CASSVNRGLGEKLFF. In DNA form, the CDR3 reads TGTGCCAGCAGCGTAAACAGGGGGCTGGGGGAAAAACTGTTTTTT.

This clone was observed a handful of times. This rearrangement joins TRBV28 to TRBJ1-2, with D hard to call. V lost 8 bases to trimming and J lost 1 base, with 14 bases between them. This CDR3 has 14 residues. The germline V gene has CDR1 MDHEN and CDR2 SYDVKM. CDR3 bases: TGTGCCAGCGGAGGGTTGACGATTAACTATGGCTACACCTTC. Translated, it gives CASGGLTINYGYTF.

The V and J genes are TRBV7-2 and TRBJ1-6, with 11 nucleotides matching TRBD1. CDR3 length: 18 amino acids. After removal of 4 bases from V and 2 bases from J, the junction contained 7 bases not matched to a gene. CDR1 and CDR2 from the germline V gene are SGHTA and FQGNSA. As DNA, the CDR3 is TGTGCCAGCAGCTACCGGGACAGGGGGAGTACCTATAATTCACCCCTCCACTTT. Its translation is CASSYRDRGSTYNSPLHF.

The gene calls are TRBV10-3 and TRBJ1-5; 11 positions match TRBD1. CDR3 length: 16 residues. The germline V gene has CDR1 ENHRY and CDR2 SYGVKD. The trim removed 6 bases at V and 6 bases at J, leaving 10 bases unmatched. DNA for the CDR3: TGTGCCATCAGCGAAACGGGACAGGGGGTAAGTCAGCCCCAGCATTTT. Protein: CAISETGQGVSQPQHF.

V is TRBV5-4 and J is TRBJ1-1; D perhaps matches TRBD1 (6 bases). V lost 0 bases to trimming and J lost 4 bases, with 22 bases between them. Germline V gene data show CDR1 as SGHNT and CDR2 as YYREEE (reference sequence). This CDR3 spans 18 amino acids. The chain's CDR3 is CASSLEGRGPLASTEAFF. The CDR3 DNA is TGTGCCAGCAGCTTGGAAGGCAGGGGCCCCTTGGCAAGCACTGAAGCTTTCTTT.

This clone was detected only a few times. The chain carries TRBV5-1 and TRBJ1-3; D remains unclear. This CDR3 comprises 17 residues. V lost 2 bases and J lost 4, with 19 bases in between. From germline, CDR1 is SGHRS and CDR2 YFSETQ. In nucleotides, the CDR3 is TGCGCCAGCAGCTTATACTCCGGGGTAACTACAGGAAACACCATATATTTT. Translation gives CASSLYSGVTTGNTIYF. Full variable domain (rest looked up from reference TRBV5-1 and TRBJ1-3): KAGVTQTPRYLIKTRGQQVTLSCSPISGHRSVSWYQQTPGQGLQFLFEYFSETQRNKGNFPGRFSGRQFSNSRSEMNVSTLELGDSALYLCASSLYSGVTTGNTIYFGEGSWLTVV.

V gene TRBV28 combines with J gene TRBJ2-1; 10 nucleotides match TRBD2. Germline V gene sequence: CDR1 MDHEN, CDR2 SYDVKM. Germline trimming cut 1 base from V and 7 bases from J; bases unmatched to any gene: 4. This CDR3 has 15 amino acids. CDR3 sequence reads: CASSLSASGRNEQFF. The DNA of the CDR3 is TGTGCCAGCAGTTTATCGGCTAGCGGGAGAAATGAGCAGTTCTTC.

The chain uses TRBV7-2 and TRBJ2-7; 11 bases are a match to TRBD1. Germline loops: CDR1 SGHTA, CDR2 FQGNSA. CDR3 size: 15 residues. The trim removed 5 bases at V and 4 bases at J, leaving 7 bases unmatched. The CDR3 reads CASSLGTGGVYEQYF. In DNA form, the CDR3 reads TGTGCCAGCAGCCTCGGGACAGGGGGAGTATACGAGCAGTACTTC. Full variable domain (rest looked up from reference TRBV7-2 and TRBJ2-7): GAGVSQSPSNKVTEKGKDVELRCDPISGHTALYWYRQSLGQGLEFLIYFQGNSAPDKSGLPSDRFSAERTGGSVSTLTIQRTQQEDSAVYLCASSLGTGGVYEQYFGPGTRLTVT.

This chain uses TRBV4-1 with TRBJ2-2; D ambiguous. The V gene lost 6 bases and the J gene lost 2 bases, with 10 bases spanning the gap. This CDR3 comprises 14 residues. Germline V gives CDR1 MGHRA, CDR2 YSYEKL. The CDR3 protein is CASRLDSNTGELFF. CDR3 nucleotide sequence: TGCGCCAGCAGACTTGACTCAAACACCGGGGAGCTGTTTTTT.

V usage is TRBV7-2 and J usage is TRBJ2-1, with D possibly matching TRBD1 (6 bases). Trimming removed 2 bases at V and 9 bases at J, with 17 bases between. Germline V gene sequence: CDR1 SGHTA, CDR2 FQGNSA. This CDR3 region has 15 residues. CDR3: CASSLLGTIFGEQFF. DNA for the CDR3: TGTGCCAGCAGCTTATTAGGGACAATTTTCGGTGAGCAGTTCTTC.

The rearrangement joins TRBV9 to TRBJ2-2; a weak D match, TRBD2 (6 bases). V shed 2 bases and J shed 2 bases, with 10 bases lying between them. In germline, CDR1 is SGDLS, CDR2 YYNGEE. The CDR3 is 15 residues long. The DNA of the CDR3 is TGTGCCAGCAGCGTTGGAGGGACTAACACCGGGGAGCTGTTTTTT. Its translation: CASSVGGTNTGELFF.

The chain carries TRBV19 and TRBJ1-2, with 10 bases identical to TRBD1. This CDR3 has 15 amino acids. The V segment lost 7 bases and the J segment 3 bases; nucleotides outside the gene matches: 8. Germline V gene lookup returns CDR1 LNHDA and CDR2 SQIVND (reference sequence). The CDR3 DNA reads TGTGCCAGTATCGGGACAGGGGAAGAGGACTATGGCTACACCTTC. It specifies CASIGTGEEDYGYTF.

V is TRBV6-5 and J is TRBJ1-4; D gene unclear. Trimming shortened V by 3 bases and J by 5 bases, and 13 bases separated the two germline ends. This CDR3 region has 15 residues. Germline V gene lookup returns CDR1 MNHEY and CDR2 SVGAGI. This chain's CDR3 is CASSYNSAGNEKLFF. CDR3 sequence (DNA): TGTGCCAGCAGTTATAACTCGGCAGGCAATGAAAAACTGTTTTTT.

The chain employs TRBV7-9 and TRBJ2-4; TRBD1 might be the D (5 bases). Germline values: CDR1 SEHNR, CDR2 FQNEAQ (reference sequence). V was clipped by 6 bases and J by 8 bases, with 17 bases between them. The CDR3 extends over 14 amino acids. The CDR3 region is CASRSPTVTDIQYF. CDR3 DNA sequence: TGTGCCAGCAGATCCCCGACAGTCACTGACATTCAGTACTTC.

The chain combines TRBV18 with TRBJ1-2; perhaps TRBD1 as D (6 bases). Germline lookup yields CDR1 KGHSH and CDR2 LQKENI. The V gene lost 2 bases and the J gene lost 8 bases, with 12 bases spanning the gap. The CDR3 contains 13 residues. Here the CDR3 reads CASSPKQGSGYTF. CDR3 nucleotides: TGTGCCAGCTCACCAAAGCAGGGGAGCGGCTACACCTTC.

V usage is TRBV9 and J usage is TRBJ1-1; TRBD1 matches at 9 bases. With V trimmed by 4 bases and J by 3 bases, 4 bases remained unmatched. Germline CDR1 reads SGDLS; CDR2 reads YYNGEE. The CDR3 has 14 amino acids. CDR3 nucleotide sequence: TGTGCCAGCAGCTTCGACAGGGGGGACACTGAAGCTTTCTTT. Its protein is CASSFDRGDTEAFF.

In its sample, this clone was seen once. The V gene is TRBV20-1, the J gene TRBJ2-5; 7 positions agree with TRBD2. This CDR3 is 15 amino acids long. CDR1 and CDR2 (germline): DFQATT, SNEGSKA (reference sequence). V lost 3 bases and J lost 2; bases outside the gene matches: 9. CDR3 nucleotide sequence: TGCAGTGCTAGTGTACCAGCGGGACCTCAAGAGACCCAGTACTTC. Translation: CSASVPAGPQETQYF.

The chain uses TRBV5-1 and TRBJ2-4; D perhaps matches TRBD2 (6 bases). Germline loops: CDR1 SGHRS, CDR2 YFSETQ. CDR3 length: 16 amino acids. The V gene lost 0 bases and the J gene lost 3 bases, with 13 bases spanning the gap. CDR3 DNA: TGCGCCAGCAGCTTGGGAGGAGGGGTGGACAAAAACATTCAGTACTTC. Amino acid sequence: CASSLGGGVDKNIQYF. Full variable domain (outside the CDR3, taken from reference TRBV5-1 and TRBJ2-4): KAGVTQTPRYLIKTRGQQVTLSCSPISGHRSVSWYQQTPGQGLQFLFEYFSETQRNKGNFPGRFSGRQFSNSRSEMNVSTLELGDSALYLCASSLGGGVDKNIQYFGAGTRLSVL.

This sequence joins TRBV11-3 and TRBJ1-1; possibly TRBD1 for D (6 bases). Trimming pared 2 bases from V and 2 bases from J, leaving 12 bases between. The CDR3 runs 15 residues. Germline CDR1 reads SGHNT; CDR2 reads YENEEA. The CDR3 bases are TGTGCCAGCAGCTTATCTACAGGGTATAACACTGAAGCTTTCTTT. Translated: CASSLSTGYNTEAFF.

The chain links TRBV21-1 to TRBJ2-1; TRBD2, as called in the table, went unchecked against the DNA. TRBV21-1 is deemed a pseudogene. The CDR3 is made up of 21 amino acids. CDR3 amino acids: CASSKAEVAASGRMGHNEQFF. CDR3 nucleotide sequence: TGTGCCAGCAGCAAAGCGGAGGTGGCGGCTAGCGGGAGGATGGGCCACAATGAGCAGTTCTTC.